The 20 T cell receptor beta chains below all came from one sample that was sequenced in a study of early T cells in non-severe SARS-CoV-2 infection. TCRdb re-called the 5' RACE reads through MiXCR, storing one row per CDR3 protein. The sample lists 65,000 to 85,000 distinct CDR3 sequences; over 8% were seen once. Sequencing used whole blood, obtained at baseline. These receptor sequences come from an adult who was a healthcare worker with PCR-confirmed SARS-CoV-2 infection or an uninfected control (not recorded which).

The rearrangement joins TRBV20-1 to TRBJ1-2; D is ambiguous. V was clipped by 0 bases and J by 6 bases, with 17 bases between them. The V gene's germline CDR1 is DFQATT and CDR2 SNEGSKA (reference sequence). The CDR3 consists of 15 residues. CDR3 nucleotide sequence: TGCAGTGCTAGAGATTCTAACGGCCCTCCTGATGGCTACACCTTC. It translates to CSARDSNGPPDGYTF.

This clonotype was seen a few times. The J gene is TRBJ2-2, the V gene TRBV6-2 or TRBV6-3; the D is unclear. The CDR3 covers 13 residues. V gave up 7 bases and J gave up 8 bases, with 14 bases separating them. Germline V lookup: CDR1 MNHEY, CDR2 SVGEGT. The CDR3 nucleotides read TGTGCCAGCACGGCCAGGCTGGCGGGGGAGCTGTTTTTT. This gives the protein CASTARLAGELFF.

The rearrangement joins TRBV12-3 or TRBV12-4 to TRBJ2-3; D gene unclear. Trimming left V 5 bases short and J 2 bases short, with 14 bases between. CDR3 size: 15 residues. CDR3: CASSRPYRVTDTQYF. The CDR3 nucleotides are TGTGCCAGCAGTCGCCCCTATAGAGTCACAGATACGCAGTATTTT.

This clonotype was picked up a small number of times. This chain connects TRBV28 to TRBJ1-2, with TRBD1 matching 7 bases. V lost 2 bases and J lost 6; bases outside the gene matches: 6. The CDR3 has 14 amino acids. Germline CDR1 reads MDHEN; CDR2 reads SYDVKM. CDR3 sequence (DNA): TGTGCCAGCAGTTTACCGGTGCAGGGGGATGGCTACACCTTC. This codes for CASSLPVQGDGYTF.

In its sample, this clonotype was seen many times. The chain couples TRBV6-5 to TRBJ2-1; the match to TRBD2 covers 11 bases. From germline, CDR1 is MNHEY and CDR2 SVGAGI. Trimming at V came to 7 bases and at J to 5 bases, leaving 13 bases not matched to a gene. The CDR3 is 17 amino acids. The CDR3 region is CASTPGPSGRYNNEQFF. CDR3 in DNA: TGTGCCAGCACCCCTGGGCCTAGCGGGAGGTATAACAATGAGCAGTTCTTC.

Remarks on this clonotype: Being one base from a much bigger clone, this may be a read error. The chain recombines TRBV6-5 with TRBJ2-2; 12 bases map to TRBD2. The CDR3 extends over 16 amino acids. CDR1 and CDR2 (germline): MNHEY, SVGAGI. CDR3 region: CTSSYLTSGRPGELFF. The CDR3 coding sequence is TGTACCAGCAGTTACCTGACTAGCGGGAGACCCGGGGAGCTGTTTTTT.

The chain has TRBV7-9 and TRBJ2-2; no firm D call. V lost 6 bases to trimming and J lost 0 bases, with 5 bases between them. This CDR3 contains 13 residues. Germline CDR1 reads SEHNR; CDR2 reads FQNEAQ (reference sequence). CDR3 in amino acids: CASSLTNTGELFF. The CDR3 coding sequence is TGTGCCAGCAGTCTAACGAACACCGGGGAGCTGTTTTTT.

Within the sample, this clonotype is large. V gene TRBV5-1 combines with J gene TRBJ1-1; D may be TRBD1 (6 bases). V was trimmed by 4 bases and J by 2 bases, leaving 15 bases between them. There are 15 residues in the CDR3. Germline lookup yields CDR1 SGHRS and CDR2 YFSETQ. Here the CDR3 reads CASSRGAADNTEAFF. The DNA of the CDR3 is TGCGCCAGCAGCAGGGGGGCAGCTGATAACACTGAAGCTTTCTTT.

In this sample, this clonotype turned up many times. The V gene is TRBV28, the J gene TRBJ1-3; D is undetermined. CDR3 size: 17 residues. Per the germline V gene, CDR1 is MDHEN and CDR2 is SYDVKM. With 4 bases removed from V and 0 bases from J, the gap between germline ends came to 16 bases. CDR3 DNA sequence: TGTGCCAGCAGTTCCGATCCCCGGACGGACTCTGGAAACACCATATATTTT. This gives the protein CASSSDPRTDSGNTIYF.

The J gene is TRBJ1-6, the V gene TRBV4-3, with a tentative D call TRBD1 (5 bases). CDR1 and CDR2 from the germline V gene are LGHNA and YSLEER. The V end was cut by 4 bases, the J end by 10 bases, with 17 bases between. This CDR3 spans 15 amino acids. As DNA, the CDR3 is TGCGCCAGCAGCCTGGGGACCCAAGACGGGTCACCCCTCCACTTT. Protein sequence: CASSLGTQDGSPLHF.

This clonotype was counted ten times or more. This rearrangement joins TRBV6-2 or TRBV6-3 to TRBJ1-5; weak D call: TRBD1 (5 bases). V lost 2 bases and J lost 5, with 16 bases in between. CDR1 is MNHEY, CDR2 SVGEGT, per germline. This CDR3 comprises 16 residues. The CDR3 nucleotides are TGTGCCAGCAGTTACGGCGGGGCCCCCGAGGATCAGCCCCAGCATTTT. Translating it yields CASSYGGAPEDQPQHF.

This clonotype was seen only a few times. The gene calls are TRBV7-9 and TRBJ2-3; D is possibly TRBD1 (6 bases). This CDR3 is 15 amino acids long. Trimming took 7 bases from V and 6 from J, leaving 20 bases between them. CDR1 is SEHNR and CDR2 is FQNEAQ in the germline V gene (reference sequence). CDR3 nucleotide sequence: TGTGCCAGCAACGAAATGGGGGCGGGCGGCGATACGCAGTATTTT. Translation: CASNEMGAGGDTQYF.

This chain links TRBV28 with TRBJ1-1; no reliable D call. V lost 6 bases and J 1 base, leaving 12 bases between the germline ends. The V gene's germline CDR1 is MDHEN and CDR2 SYDVKM. The CDR3 contains 14 residues. The CDR3, as DNA: TGTGCCAGCAGCAGTGCGCTTAGGAACACTGAAGCTTTCTTT. Translation: CASSSALRNTEAFF.

In its sample, this clonotype was seen many times. This sequence joins TRBV6-1 and TRBJ1-5; no definite D call. This CDR3 is built from 13 residues. CDR1 MNHNS and CDR2 SASEGT come from the germline V gene. Trimming took off 1 base at V and 9 bases at J, with 10 bases between the two ends. The CDR3 protein is CASSEGEAVPQHF. The CDR3 DNA reads as TGTGCCAGCAGTGAAGGAGAAGCGGTGCCCCAGCATTTT.

This clonotype was recorded many times. The chain carries TRBV4-2 and TRBJ2-3; TRBD2 matches 11 bases. The germline gives CDR1 LGHNA, CDR2 YNFKEQ. V dropped 4 bases and J dropped 2; count of bases not matched to a gene: 14. This CDR3 is built from 19 residues. Here the CDR3 DNA reads TGTGCCAGCAGCCTCCACCGCTACGAGACTAGCGGGAACACAGATACGCAGTATTTT. Amino acids: CASSLHRYETSGNTDTQYF.

This clonotype was counted ten times or more. The chain employs TRBV6-2 or TRBV6-3 and TRBJ2-1; no clear D. The germline V gene encodes CDR1 MNHEY and CDR2 SVGEGT. The CDR3 has 12 residues. V lost 2 bases to trimming and J lost 4 bases, with 3 bases between them. The CDR3 DNA sequence: TGTGCCAGCAGTTACAATTACAATGAGCAGTTCTTC. Amino acids: CASSYNYNEQFF.

This clonotype came up many times. The chain joins TRBV12-3 or TRBV12-4 to TRBJ1-2; 9 bases agree with TRBD1. This CDR3 has 15 residues. Trimming cost V 5 bases and J 8 bases; bases outside gene matches: 12. The CDR3 protein is CASSRPGQGPGGYTF. CDR3 DNA: TGTGCCAGCAGTCGGCCGGGACAGGGCCCCGGAGGCTACACCTTC.

This clonotype was counted at least ten times. The chain carries TRBV7-9 and TRBJ2-1; 10 bases are shared with TRBD1. The CDR3 runs 15 residues. J was trimmed by 8 bases and V by 7 bases; bases with no gene match: 11. The germline V gene has CDR1 SEHNR and CDR2 FQNEAQ (reference sequence). CDR3 protein: CASTNGQGGLDEQFF. CDR3 in DNA: TGTGCCAGCACCAACGGACAGGGGGGGTTAGATGAGCAGTTCTTC.

This clonotype occurred a few times. The CDR3 nucleotides are TGTGCCAGCCGCGGACTAGACACAGATACGCAGTATTTT. As protein: CASRGLDTDTQYF. V usage is TRBV27 and J usage is TRBJ2-3, with 7 bases that match TRBD2. This CDR3 spans 13 amino acids. V shed 8 bases, J shed 2 bases, and the junction held 4 bases outside the gene matches. Germline CDR1 and CDR2: MNHEY and SMNVEV (reference sequence).

The sample holds a few counts of this clonotype. The chain is built from TRBV10-3 and TRBJ2-7; D remains unclear. V lost 6 bases and J 0 bases, leaving 12 bases between the germline ends. CDR3 length: 14 residues. Per germline, CDR1 ENHRY and CDR2 SYGVKD. DNA for the CDR3: TGTGCCATCAGGCAGGCGGTGAGCTCCTACGAGCAGTACTTC. It encodes CAIRQAVSSYEQYF.